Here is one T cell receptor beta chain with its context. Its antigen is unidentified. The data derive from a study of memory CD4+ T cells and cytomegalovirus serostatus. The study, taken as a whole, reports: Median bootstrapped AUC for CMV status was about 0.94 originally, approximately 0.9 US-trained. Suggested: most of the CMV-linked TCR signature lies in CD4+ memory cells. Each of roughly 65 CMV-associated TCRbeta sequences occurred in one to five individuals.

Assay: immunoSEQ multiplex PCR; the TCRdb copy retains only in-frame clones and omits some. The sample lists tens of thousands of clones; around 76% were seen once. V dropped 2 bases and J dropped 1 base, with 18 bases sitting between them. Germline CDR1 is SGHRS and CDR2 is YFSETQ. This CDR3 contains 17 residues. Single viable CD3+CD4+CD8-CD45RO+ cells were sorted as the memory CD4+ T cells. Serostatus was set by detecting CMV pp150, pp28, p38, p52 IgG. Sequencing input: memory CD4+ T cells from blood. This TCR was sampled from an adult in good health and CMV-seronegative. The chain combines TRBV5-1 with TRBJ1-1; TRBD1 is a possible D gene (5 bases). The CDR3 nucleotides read TGCGCCAGCAGCTTCGGCCCCCGGGGGTTTGCGAACACTGAAGCTTTCTTT. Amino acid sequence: CASSFGPRGFANTEAFF.